Shown below are 2 T cell receptor beta chains from a single sample sequenced in a study of blood T cell repertoires in COVID-19. Some clones are missing from TCRdb's copy, which holds only in-frame ones; the method was immunoSEQ multiplex PCR. Of some 200,000 clones listed, 83% are singletons. Sequences were obtained from peripheral blood. Receptors were obtained from a woman under 40 with COVID-19, enrolled during active disease.

The chain couples TRBV7-6 to TRBJ1-1; D is possibly TRBD1 (5 bases). Germline loops: CDR1 SGHVS, CDR2 FNYEAQ. V dropped 0 bases and J dropped 1 base, with 9 bases sitting between them. There are 15 residues in the CDR3. The CDR3 sequence: CASSLAGRANTEAFF. CDR3 DNA sequence: TGTGCCAGCAGCTTAGCGGGCAGGGCGAACACTGAAGCTTTCTTT.

The chain combines TRBV7-8 with TRBJ1-2; 7 bases are a match to TRBD1. CDR1 is SGHVS and CDR2 is FQNEAQ in the germline V gene. The junction had 8 bases not matched to a gene; V was cut back by 4 bases and J by 3 bases. The CDR3 length is 15 residues. The CDR3 DNA reads TGTGCCAGCAGCTCGGACAGGCCGAGAGACTATGGCTACACCTTC. It yields the protein CASSSDRPRDYGYTF. Looking up the rest from reference TRBV7-8 and TRBJ1-2 gives the full variable domain: GAGVSQSPRYKVAKRGQDVALRCDPISGHVSLFWYQQALGQGPEFLTYFQNEAQLDKSGLPSDRFFAERPEGSVSTLKIQRTQQEDSAVYLCASSSDRPRDYGYTFGSGTRLTVV.